These T cell receptor beta chains were read from a single sample in a study of Graves' ophthalmopathy and Graves' hyperthyroidism. TCRdb called the multiplex PCR reads again in MiXCR, with one record for every CDR3 protein. The table shows 170,000 or so distinct CDR3 sequences, with 30% to 45% occurring only once. Material for sequencing was peripheral blood. These receptors came from a man aged 30-40 years with Graves' ophthalmopathy. Both conserved end residues are trimmed from each CDR3. D genes are given only for firm matches. Size is omitted from some rows. Given values are once, few, many or a class for expanded clones.

many	TRBD1	TRBV12-3/TRBV12-4	TRBJ2-7	ASGPGQGIYEQY
.	TRBD2	TRBV11-2	TRBJ2-2	ASSLGLAGTSNTGEMF
once	TRBD2	TRBV7-2	TRBJ2-5	ASTLTGTRGETQY
many	.	TRBV10-3	TRBJ2-4	AISVPRGNIQY
many	TRBD1	TRBV7-2	TRBJ2-7	ASSDGGQGYYEQY
.	.	TRBV28	TRBJ2-7	ASSSPGGGAKYEQY
many	.	TRBV20-1	TRBJ2-5	SARLGGETQY
many	.	TRBV29-1	TRBJ1-1	SVDRRGAVVRAF
medium-sized	.	TRBV6-2/TRBV6-3	TRBJ1-1	ASSRLRGLDTEAF
many	.	TRBV11-1	TRBJ1-1	ASRVGVQNTEAF
many	TRBD1	TRBV18	TRBJ1-1	ASSGETGGAGTEAF
once	.	TRBV29-1	TRBJ2-7	SVPSQSSYEQY
many	TRBD2	TRBV6-2/TRBV6-3	TRBJ2-7	ASRRSGTPGEQY
.	.	TRBV24-1	TRBJ1-5	ATSDFPAGPQH
.	.	TRBV28	TRBJ1-1	ASTSGYTEAF
many	TRBD1	TRBV6-5	TRBJ1-2	ASSYLAGGDGYT
.	.	TRBV28	TRBJ1-1	ASSLNRERDTEAF
many	TRBD1	TRBV12-3/TRBV12-4	TRBJ1-5	ASSGQGVQH
.	TRBD1	TRBV7-6	TRBJ2-5	ASSFPSTNRGLSDGQETQY
many	.	TRBV29-1	TRBJ1-5	SVAGNGNQPQH
.	.	TRBV28	TRBJ2-7	ASSSTTREQY
many	.	TRBV28	TRBJ2-5	ASFPGTPLETQY
many	.	TRBV5-1	TRBJ2-7	ASSSRERSYEQY
many	.	TRBV7-2	TRBJ2-5	ASSLEWGETQY
.	.	TRBV12-3/TRBV12-4	TRBJ1-1	ASSAFSGNTEAF
many	TRBD1	TRBV11-2	TRBJ2-7	ASSARTGGYEQY
many	.	TRBV6-2/TRBV6-3	TRBJ1-2	ASSYGPGGYT
many	.	TRBV12-3/TRBV12-4	TRBJ2-6	ASSVGSSGANVLT
many	.	TRBV2	TRBJ1-1	ASSRDGNTEAF
many	.	TRBV27	TRBJ2-2	ASSPNGRNTGELF
.	.	TRBV6-2/TRBV6-3	TRBJ1-5	ASSYWGEGYQPQH
many	.	TRBV6-1	TRBJ1-2	ASSERTPTGYT
many	.	TRBV12-3/TRBV12-4	TRBJ2-5	ASSSPRGQETQY
.	.	TRBV6-1	TRBJ1-1	ASSTRTRGNTEAF
.	.	TRBV12-5	TRBJ2-5	ASGLVGETQY
many	.	TRBV6-2/TRBV6-3	TRBJ1-2	ASSYGSGYT
many	TRBD1	TRBV19	TRBJ1-2	ASSPGQGVSGYT
many	TRBD1	TRBV7-2	TRBJ1-2	ASTATGNYGYT
.	TRBD2	TRBV20-1	TRBJ2-5	SARRAGDLQETQY
few	.	TRBV28	TRBJ1-1	ASSPFDGGGTEAF
many	TRBD1	TRBV7-2	TRBJ2-5	ASSITGEETQY
many	.	TRBV27	TRBJ1-5	ASSLSPGDNQPQH
.	.	TRBV7-2	TRBJ1-5	ASSLDPGQPQH